This is a list of T cell receptor beta chains from one sample in a study of Graves' ophthalmopathy and Graves' hyperthyroidism. From the multiplex PCR reads, TCRdb called clonotypes with MiXCR, one entry per CDR3 protein. The table lists roughly 160,000 distinct CDR3 sequences, roughly two fifths of them singletons, with around 9.3% in the top ten. Sequenced sample: peripheral blood. These receptors came from a man aged 30 to 39 with Graves' ophthalmopathy. The CDR3 runs from the conserved cysteine through the conserved F or W. The D gene is left open where the match is weak. Size tells how often a clone was seen (once, few, many) or the class of an expanded clone, and some rows leave it out.

v_gene: TRBV6-2/TRBV6-3
j_gene: TRBJ2-5
abundance: -
d_gene: TRBD2
CDR3nt: TGTGCCAGCAGTTTGACTAGCGTTGAGACCCAGTACTTC
CDR3aa: CASSLTSVETQYF

v_gene: TRBV28
j_gene: TRBJ1-5
abundance: many
d_gene: -
CDR3nt: TGTGCCAGCAGTTTAACTACCATTTATCAGCCCCAGCATTTT
CDR3aa: CASSLTTIYQPQHF

v_gene: TRBV6-1
j_gene: TRBJ2-5
abundance: -
d_gene: TRBD1
CDR3nt: TGTGCCAGCAGGCCACAGGGGAGCCAAGAGACCCAGTACTTC
CDR3aa: CASRPQGSQETQYF

v_gene: TRBV7-2
j_gene: TRBJ2-5
abundance: -
d_gene: TRBD1
CDR3nt: TGTGCCAGCAGCTCCGTGACAGGGGGGTCAGAGACCCAGTACTTC
CDR3aa: CASSSVTGGSETQYF

v_gene: TRBV9
j_gene: TRBJ2-2
abundance: -
d_gene: TRBD1
CDR3nt: TGTGCCAGCAGCGGACCTGGGACAGGAAACACCGGGGAGCTGTTTTTT
CDR3aa: CASSGPGTGNTGELFF

v_gene: TRBV28
j_gene: TRBJ1-2
abundance: many
d_gene: TRBD1
CDR3nt: TGTGCCAGCAGTCCAACAGGGGGCATTTATGGCTACACCTTC
CDR3aa: CASSPTGGIYGYTF

v_gene: TRBV5-1
j_gene: TRBJ2-2
abundance: -
d_gene: -
CDR3nt: TGCGCCAGCAGCCTAACAGAGGCCGGGGAGCTGTTTTTT
CDR3aa: CASSLTEAGELFF

v_gene: TRBV12-3/TRBV12-4
j_gene: TRBJ2-7
abundance: -
d_gene: TRBD1
CDR3nt: TGTGCCAGCAGTGTTAGACAGGGTGGCTACGAGCAGTACTTC
CDR3aa: CASSVRQGGYEQYF

v_gene: TRBV12-3/TRBV12-4
j_gene: TRBJ2-5
abundance: many
d_gene: -
CDR3nt: TGTGCCAGCAATTTGGGAGGCGGGTACCAAGAGACCCAGTACTTC
CDR3aa: CASNLGGGYQETQYF

v_gene: TRBV11-3
j_gene: TRBJ1-2
abundance: -
d_gene: TRBD1
CDR3nt: TGTGCCAGCAGCTTAGGACAGGGGTTATATGGCTACACCTTC
CDR3aa: CASSLGQGLYGYTF

v_gene: TRBV5-4
j_gene: TRBJ1-5
abundance: many
d_gene: -
CDR3nt: TGTGCCAGCAGCCCTGACCGGGGCCTTAATCAGCCCCAGCATTTT
CDR3aa: CASSPDRGLNQPQHF

v_gene: TRBV20-1
j_gene: TRBJ2-5
abundance: once
d_gene: TRBD2
CDR3nt: TGCAGTGCTCACCCCGGGCTAGCGGACGGGATTGAGACCCAGTACTTC
CDR3aa: CSAHPGLADGIETQYF

v_gene: TRBV6-2/TRBV6-3
j_gene: TRBJ1-2
abundance: few
d_gene: -
CDR3nt: TGTGCCAGCAGTTACTTTTGGGGCTACACCTTC
CDR3aa: CASSYFWGYTF

v_gene: TRBV12-3/TRBV12-4
j_gene: TRBJ2-7
abundance: many
d_gene: -
CDR3nt: TGTGCCAGCAGCTCTTCAGCGGGTACCTACGAGCAGTACTTC
CDR3aa: CASSSSAGTYEQYF

v_gene: TRBV6-1
j_gene: TRBJ2-2
abundance: -
d_gene: TRBD1
CDR3nt: TGTGCCAGCAGTCGGACAGGGGGCAATGAGGGGGAGCTGTTTTTT
CDR3aa: CASSRTGGNEGELFF

v_gene: TRBV6-1
j_gene: TRBJ1-2
abundance: many
d_gene: -
CDR3nt: TGTGCCAGCAGTGAAGGGACTCTTGGCTACACCTTC
CDR3aa: CASSEGTLGYTF

v_gene: TRBV28
j_gene: TRBJ1-3
abundance: -
d_gene: -
CDR3nt: TGTGCCAGCAGTCCTCGGACAAGCTTCTCTGGAAACACCATATATTTT
CDR3aa: CASSPRTSFSGNTIYF

v_gene: TRBV12-3/TRBV12-4
j_gene: TRBJ2-5
abundance: many
d_gene: -
CDR3nt: TGTGCCAGCAGTTCTCAATTCGGCAGCGCTGAGACCCAGTACTTC
CDR3aa: CASSSQFGSAETQYF

v_gene: TRBV30
j_gene: TRBJ1-1
abundance: many
d_gene: TRBD1
CDR3nt: TGTGCCTGGAGTTCCCGGGACAGGAACAAGGCTTTCTTT
CDR3aa: CAWSSRDRNKAFF